This T cell receptor (beta chain) was observed in a study of spatial heterogeneity in lung cancer. Each molecule of TCR cDNA was tagged with one unique molecular identifier. TCRdb ran MiXCR on the 5' RACE reads and lists one entry per CDR3 protein. Among about 100,000 distinct CDR3 sequences, 4.4% were seen once, and the ten largest hold roughly 20%. Broader study findings: There was tracking of ubiquitous and regional nonsynonymous mutations by the respective counts of ubiquitous and regional expanded TCRs. The study found that expanded intratumoral alpha and beta TCR counts tracked tumor mutation counts. About 7% of tumor T cells for alpha chains and around 13% for beta chains were estimated to be covered.

Germline assignment: CDR1 MNHEY and CDR2 SVGAGI. CDR3 length: 16 amino acids. Trimming removed 0 bases from V and 5 bases from J, with 15 bases in between. Time point specified: sample taken at primary tumor resection. The study sequenced unsorted whole RNA from tumor, nontumor lung or frozen PBMC. This clonotype was picked up many times. Its target is not known. This sequence originates from a male donor with early-stage non-small cell lung cancer. The chain employs TRBV6-5 and TRBJ2-3; D gene unclear. The sequencing used lung tumor tissue, collected at surgery. CDR3 sequence (DNA): TGTGCCAGCAGTTACTCTAGGACGGAACTTCTAGATACGCAGTATTTT. Encoded protein: CASSYSRTELLDTQYF.